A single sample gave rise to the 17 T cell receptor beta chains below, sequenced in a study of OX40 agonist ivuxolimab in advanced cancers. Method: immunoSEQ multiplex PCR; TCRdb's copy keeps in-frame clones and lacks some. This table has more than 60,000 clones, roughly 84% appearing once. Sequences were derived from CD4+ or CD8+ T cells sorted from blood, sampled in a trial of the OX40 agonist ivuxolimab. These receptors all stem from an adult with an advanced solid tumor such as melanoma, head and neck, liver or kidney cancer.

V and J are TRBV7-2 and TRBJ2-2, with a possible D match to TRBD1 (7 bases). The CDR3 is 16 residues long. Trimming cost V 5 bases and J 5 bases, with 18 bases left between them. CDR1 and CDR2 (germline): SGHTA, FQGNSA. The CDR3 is CASSRRGQSSTGELFF. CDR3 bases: TGTGCCAGCAGCCGGCGGGGACAGTCGAGTACCGGGGAGCTGTTTTTT.

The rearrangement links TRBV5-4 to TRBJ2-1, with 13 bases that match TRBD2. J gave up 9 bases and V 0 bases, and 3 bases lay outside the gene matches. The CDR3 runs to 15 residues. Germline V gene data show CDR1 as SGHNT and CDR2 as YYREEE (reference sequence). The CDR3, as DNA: TGTGCCAGCAGCTTGGAAGGACTAGCGGGAGTTGAGCAGTTCTTC. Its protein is CASSLEGLAGVEQFF. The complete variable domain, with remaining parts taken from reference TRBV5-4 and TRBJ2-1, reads ETGVTQSPTHLIKTRGQQVTLRCSSQSGHNTVSWYQQALGQGPQFIFQYYREEENGRGNFPPRFSGLQFPNYSSELNVNALELDDSALYLCASSLEGLAGVEQFFGPGTRLTVL.

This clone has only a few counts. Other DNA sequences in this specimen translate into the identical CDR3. As DNA, the CDR3 is TGTGCCAGCAGTTCCTCTCCCTTGAACTATGGCTACACCTTC. Translation: CASSSSPLNYGYTF. The chain recombines TRBV28 with TRBJ1-2; no clear D. Per the germline V gene, CDR1 is MDHEN and CDR2 is SYDVKM. Trimming removed 4 bases from V and 2 bases from J, with 11 bases in between. The CDR3 is 14 amino acids.

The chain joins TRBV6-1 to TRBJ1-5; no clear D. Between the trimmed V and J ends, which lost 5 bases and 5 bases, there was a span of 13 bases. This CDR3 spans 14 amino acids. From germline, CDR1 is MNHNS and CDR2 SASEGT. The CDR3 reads CASSLRAWDQPQHF. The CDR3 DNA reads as TGTGCCAGCAGTCTCCGAGCTTGGGATCAGCCCCAGCATTTT.

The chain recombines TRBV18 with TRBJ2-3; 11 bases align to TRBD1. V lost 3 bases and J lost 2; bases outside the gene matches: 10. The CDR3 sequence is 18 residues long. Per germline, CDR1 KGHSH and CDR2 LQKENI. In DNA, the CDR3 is TGTGCCAGCTCACCTCCGGACAGGGGGCGTGTGAACACAGATACGCAGTATTTT. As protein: CASSPPDRGRVNTDTQYF.

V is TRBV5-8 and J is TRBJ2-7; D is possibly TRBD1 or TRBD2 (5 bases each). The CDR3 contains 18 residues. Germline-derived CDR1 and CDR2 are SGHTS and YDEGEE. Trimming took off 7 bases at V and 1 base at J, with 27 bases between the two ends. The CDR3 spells CASAFERDGTAPSYEQYF. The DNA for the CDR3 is TGTGCCAGCGCCTTTGAAAGGGATGGGACGGCTCCGTCCTACGAGCAGTACTTC.

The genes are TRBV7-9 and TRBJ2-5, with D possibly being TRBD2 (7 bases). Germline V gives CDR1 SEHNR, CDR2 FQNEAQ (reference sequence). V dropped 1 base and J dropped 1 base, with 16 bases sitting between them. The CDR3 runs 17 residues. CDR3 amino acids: CASSLVGGTIFQETQYF. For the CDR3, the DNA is TGTGCCAGCAGCTTAGTGGGGGGGACAATTTTCCAAGAGACCCAGTACTTC.

Here the CDR3 DNA reads TGTGCCAGTAGTATCGCCGGGACTAGCTCCATAAGCTACGAGCAGTACTTC. Protein sequence: CASSIAGTSSISYEQYF. The V gene is TRBV19, the J gene TRBJ2-7; 9 bases are a match to TRBD2. CDR3 size: 17 residues. V gave up 3 bases and J gave up 3 bases; unmatched junction bases: 12. CDR1 LNHDA and CDR2 SQIVND come from the germline V gene (reference sequence).

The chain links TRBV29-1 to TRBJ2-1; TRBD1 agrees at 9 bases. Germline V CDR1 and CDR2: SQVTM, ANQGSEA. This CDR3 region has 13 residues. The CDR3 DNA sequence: TGCAGTCACCCGGGACAGGGAGCATCGTTTCAGTTCTTC. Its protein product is CSHPGQGASFQFF.

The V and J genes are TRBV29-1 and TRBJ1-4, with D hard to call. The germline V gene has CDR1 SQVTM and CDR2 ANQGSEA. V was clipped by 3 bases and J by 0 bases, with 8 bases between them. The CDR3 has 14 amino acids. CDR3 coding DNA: TGCAGCGTTGATAGGGTCTCAACTAATGAAAAACTGTTTTTT. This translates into CSVDRVSTNEKLFF.

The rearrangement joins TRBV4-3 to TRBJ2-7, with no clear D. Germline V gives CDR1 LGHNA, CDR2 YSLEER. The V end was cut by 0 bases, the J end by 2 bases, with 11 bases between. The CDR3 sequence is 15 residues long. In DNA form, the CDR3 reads TGCGCCAGCAGCCAAGAACCGGGCTCGGCCTACGAGCAGTACTTC. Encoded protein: CASSQEPGSAYEQYF.

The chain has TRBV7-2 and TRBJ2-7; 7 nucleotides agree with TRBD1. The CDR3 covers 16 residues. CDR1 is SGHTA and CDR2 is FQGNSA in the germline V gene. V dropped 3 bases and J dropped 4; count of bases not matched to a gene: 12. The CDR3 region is CASSFRSTGIRYEQYF. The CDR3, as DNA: TGTGCCAGCAGCTTCCGGTCGACAGGGATTAGGTACGAGCAGTACTTC.

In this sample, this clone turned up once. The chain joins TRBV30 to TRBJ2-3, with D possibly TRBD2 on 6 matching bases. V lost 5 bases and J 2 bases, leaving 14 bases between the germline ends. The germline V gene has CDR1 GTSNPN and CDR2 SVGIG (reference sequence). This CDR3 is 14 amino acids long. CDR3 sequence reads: CAWGPGEVTDTQYF. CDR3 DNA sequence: TGTGCCTGGGGCCCCGGGGAGGTCACAGATACGCAGTATTTT.

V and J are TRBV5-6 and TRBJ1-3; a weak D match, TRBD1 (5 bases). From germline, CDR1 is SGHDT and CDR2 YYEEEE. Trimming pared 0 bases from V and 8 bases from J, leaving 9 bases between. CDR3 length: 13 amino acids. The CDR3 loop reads CASSLGGVYTIYF. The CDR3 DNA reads TGTGCCAGCAGCTTGGGAGGGGTATACACCATATATTTT.

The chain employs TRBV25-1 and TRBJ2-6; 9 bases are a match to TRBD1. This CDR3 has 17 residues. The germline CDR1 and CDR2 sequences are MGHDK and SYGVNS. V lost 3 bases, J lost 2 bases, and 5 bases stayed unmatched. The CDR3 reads CASSDRTGATGANVLTF. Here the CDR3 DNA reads TGTGCCAGCAGTGACCGGACAGGGGCCACTGGGGCCAACGTCCTGACTTTC.

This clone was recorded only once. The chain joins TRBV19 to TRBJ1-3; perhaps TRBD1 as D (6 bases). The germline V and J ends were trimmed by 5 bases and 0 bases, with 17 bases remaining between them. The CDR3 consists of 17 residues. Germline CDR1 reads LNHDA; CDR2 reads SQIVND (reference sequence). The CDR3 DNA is TGTGCCAGTAGTCCGGTGGGGGGCCCCTCCTCTGGAAACACCATATATTTT. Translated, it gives CASSPVGGPSSGNTIYF.

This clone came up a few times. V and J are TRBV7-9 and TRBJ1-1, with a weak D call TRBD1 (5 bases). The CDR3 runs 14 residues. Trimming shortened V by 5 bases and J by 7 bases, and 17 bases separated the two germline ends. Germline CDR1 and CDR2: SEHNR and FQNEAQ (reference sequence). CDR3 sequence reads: CASSRVWGENEAFF. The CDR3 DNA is TGTGCCAGCAGCCGTGTCTGGGGGGAGAATGAAGCTTTCTTT. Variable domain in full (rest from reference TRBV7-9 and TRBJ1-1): DTGVSQNPRHKITKRGQNVTFRCDPISEHNRLYWYRQTLGQGPEFLTYFQNEAQLEKSRLLSDRFSAERPKGSFSTLEIQRTEQGDSAMYLCASSRVWGENEAFFGQGTRLTVV.